The T cell receptor beta chain under discussion was sequenced for a study of Ad26.COV2.S vaccination and SARS-CoV-2 variants. General study findings and limits: Measurements of TCR breadth and depth may have given underestimates of the total T cell responses.

Sequencing was performed with immunoSEQ multiplex PCR; in TCRdb, only in-frame clones are kept and a portion is missing. There are around 400,000 clones in the sample; roughly 90% occur only once, and less than 15% lies in the top ten. As concerns this clone: Its antigen is not identified.

Treatment given: 15 to 20 received Ad26.COV2.S at low or high dose, single or two shots; about five received placebo; per-sample allocation not given. Each sample was drawn 63 days after the first injection (of vaccine or placebo). An Ad26 vector expressing Wuhan-strain SARS-CoV-2 spike constituted the vaccine. Germline CDR1 reads MGHDK; CDR2 reads SYGVNS. The length of the CDR3 is 17 residues. V lost 6 bases to trimming and J lost 6 bases; unmatched junction nucleotides: 12. The material was peripheral blood, obtained in a trial of Ad26.COV2.S vaccine versus placebo. The source of this sequence is a person between 18 and 65 years old who received the Ad26.COV2.S COVID-19 vaccine or a placebo. This chain uses TRBV25-1 with TRBJ2-1, with TRBD2 identical over 12 bases. CDR3 in DNA: TGTGCCAGCAGGGTAAGACTAGCGGGAGCGTCTGGCAATGAGCAGTTCTTC. This codes for CASRVRLAGASGNEQFF.